Listed below are T cell receptor beta chains from one sample, sequenced in a study of human T cells and chemical hapten exposure. TCRdb ran MiXCR on the RACE reads and lists one entry per CDR3 protein. The repertoire has some 400,000 distinct CDR3 sequences, about 4.4% of them found once; the top ten carry around 2%. Sample: whole blood, taken in connection with sensitization to the hapten diphenylcyclopropenone (DPC). Receptor source: a woman in her fifties or sixties with alopecia areata. Some clones in this sample may be carry-over from other donors' samples. Both conserved end residues are part of each CDR3. The D gene is left open where the match is weak. Clone size is given for some rows only: seen once, a few or many times, or a class if the clone is expanded.

abundance: NA; j_gene: TRBJ1-5; d_gene: NA; v_gene: TRBV11-1; CDR3aa: CASSLARDNEQPQHF
abundance: many; j_gene: TRBJ1-4; d_gene: NA; v_gene: TRBV3-1; CDR3aa: CASSQDGGEKLFF
abundance: NA; j_gene: TRBJ2-3; d_gene: TRBD1; v_gene: TRBV5-1; CDR3aa: CASSLANQGATDTQYF
abundance: NA; j_gene: TRBJ2-7; d_gene: NA; v_gene: TRBV12-3/TRBV12-4; CDR3aa: CASRFGQGYEQYF
abundance: many; j_gene: TRBJ1-4; d_gene: TRBD1; v_gene: TRBV5-1; CDR3aa: CASSLKTSGQNEKLFF
abundance: many; j_gene: TRBJ2-1; d_gene: TRBD2; v_gene: TRBV20-1; CDR3aa: CSAREGLGIRNEQFF
abundance: NA; j_gene: TRBJ1-5; d_gene: TRBD1; v_gene: TRBV12-3/TRBV12-4; CDR3aa: CASSSQGYSNQPQHF
abundance: few; j_gene: TRBJ2-1; d_gene: NA; v_gene: TRBV6-2/TRBV6-3; CDR3aa: CASSYGGRGIGQFF
abundance: few; j_gene: TRBJ2-1; d_gene: NA; v_gene: TRBV24-1; CDR3aa: CATSDSDPGLNYNEQFF
abundance: NA; j_gene: TRBJ1-2; d_gene: NA; v_gene: TRBV10-2; CDR3aa: CASSEQSDYYGYTF
abundance: NA; j_gene: TRBJ1-6; d_gene: NA; v_gene: TRBV5-6; CDR3aa: CASSLGSYSPLHF
abundance: many; j_gene: TRBJ1-6; d_gene: NA; v_gene: TRBV13; CDR3aa: CASSFGSSYNSPLHF
abundance: few; j_gene: TRBJ2-7; d_gene: TRBD2; v_gene: TRBV29-1; CDR3aa: CSVAGRGLAGVEQYF
abundance: many; j_gene: TRBJ1-3; d_gene: NA; v_gene: TRBV4-2; CDR3aa: CASSPSGQISGNTIYF